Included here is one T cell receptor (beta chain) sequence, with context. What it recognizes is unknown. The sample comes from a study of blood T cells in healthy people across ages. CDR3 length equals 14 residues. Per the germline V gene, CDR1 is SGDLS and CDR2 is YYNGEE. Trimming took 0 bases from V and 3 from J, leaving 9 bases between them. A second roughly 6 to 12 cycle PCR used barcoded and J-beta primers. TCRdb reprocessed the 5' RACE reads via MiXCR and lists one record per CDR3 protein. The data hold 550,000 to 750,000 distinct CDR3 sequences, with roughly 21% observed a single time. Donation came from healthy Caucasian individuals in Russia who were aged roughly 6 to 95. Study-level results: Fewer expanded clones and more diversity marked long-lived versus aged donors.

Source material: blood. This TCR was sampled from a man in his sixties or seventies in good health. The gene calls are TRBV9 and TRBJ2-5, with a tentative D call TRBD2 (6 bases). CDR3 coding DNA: TGTGCCAGCAGCGTAGGGACTACAGAAGAGACCCAGTACTTC. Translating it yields CASSVGTTEETQYF.